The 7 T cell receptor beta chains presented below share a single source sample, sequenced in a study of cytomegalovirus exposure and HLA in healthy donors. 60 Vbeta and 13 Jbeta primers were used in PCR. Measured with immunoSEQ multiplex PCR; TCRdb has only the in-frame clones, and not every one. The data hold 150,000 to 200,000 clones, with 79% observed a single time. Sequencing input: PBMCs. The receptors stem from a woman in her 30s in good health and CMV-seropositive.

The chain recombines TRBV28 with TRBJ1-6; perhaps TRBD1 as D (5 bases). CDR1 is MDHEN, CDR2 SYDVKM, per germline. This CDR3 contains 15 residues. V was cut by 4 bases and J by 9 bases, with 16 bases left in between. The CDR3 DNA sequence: TGTGCCAGCAGTTCTTATCAGGGTATGGTTTCACCCCTCCACTTT. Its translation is CASSSYQGMVSPLHF.

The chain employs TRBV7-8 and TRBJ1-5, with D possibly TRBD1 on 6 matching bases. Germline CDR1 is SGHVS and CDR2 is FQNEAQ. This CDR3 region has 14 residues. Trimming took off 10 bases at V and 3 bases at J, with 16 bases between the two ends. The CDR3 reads CAISVGTTNQPQHF. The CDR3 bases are TGTGCCATCTCAGTTGGGACAACCAATCAGCCCCAGCATTTT.

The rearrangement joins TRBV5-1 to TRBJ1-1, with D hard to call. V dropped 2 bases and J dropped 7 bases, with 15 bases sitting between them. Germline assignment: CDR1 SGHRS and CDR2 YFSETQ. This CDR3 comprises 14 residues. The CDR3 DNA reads TGCGCCAGCAGCTTAGGACTCGACCGGGTTGAAGCTTTCTTT. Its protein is CASSLGLDRVEAFF.

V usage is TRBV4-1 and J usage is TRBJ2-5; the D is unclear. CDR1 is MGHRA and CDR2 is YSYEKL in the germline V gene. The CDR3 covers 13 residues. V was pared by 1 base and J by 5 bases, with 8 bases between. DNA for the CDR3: TGCGCCAGCAGCCAAGGTGGAGCTGAGACCCAGTACTTC. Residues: CASSQGGAETQYF.

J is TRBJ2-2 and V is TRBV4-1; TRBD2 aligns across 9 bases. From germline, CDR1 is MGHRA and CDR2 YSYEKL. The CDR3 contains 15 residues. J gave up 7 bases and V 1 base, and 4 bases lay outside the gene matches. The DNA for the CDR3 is TGCGCCAGCAGCCAAGTCCTAGCGGGGTACGGGGAGCTGTTTTTT. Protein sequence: CASSQVLAGYGELFF.

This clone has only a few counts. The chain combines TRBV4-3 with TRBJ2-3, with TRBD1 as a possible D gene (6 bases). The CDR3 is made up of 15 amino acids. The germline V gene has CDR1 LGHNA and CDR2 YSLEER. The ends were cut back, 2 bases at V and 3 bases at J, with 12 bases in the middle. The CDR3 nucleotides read TGCGCCAGCAGCCAATCGGACAGTATGACAGATACGCAGTATTTT. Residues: CASSQSDSMTDTQYF.

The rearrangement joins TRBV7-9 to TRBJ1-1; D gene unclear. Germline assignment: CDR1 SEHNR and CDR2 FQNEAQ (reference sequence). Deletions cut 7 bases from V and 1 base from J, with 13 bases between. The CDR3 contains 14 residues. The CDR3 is CASNRLIGNTEAFF. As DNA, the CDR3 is TGTGCCAGCAACCGACTCATTGGGAACACTGAAGCTTTCTTT.